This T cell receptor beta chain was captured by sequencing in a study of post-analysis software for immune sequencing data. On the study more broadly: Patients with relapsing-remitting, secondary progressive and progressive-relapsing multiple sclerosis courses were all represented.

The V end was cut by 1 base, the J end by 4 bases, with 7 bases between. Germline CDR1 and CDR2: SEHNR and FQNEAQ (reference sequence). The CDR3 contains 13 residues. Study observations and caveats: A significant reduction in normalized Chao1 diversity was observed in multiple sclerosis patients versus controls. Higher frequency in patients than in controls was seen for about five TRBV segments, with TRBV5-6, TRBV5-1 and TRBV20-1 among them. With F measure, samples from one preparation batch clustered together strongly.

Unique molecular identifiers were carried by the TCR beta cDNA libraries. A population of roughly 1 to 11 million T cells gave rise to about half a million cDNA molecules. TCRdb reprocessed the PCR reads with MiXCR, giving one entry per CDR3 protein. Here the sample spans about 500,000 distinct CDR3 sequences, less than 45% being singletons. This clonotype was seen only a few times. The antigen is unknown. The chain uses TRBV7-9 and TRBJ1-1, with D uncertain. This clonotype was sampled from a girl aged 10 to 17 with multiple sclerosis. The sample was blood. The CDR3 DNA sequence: TGTGCCAGCAGCTTAGAACTGATCACTGAAGCTTTCTTT. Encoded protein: CASSLELITEAFF. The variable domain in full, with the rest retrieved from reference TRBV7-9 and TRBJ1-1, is DTGVSQNPRHKITKRGQNVTFRCDPISEHNRLYWYRQTLGQGPEFLTYFQNEAQLEKSRLLSDRFSAERPKGSFSTLEIQRTEQGDSAMYLCASSLELITEAFFGQGTRLTVV.